These 7 T cell receptor beta chains originate from one sample sequenced in a study of siplizumab effects on memory and regulatory T cells (dated by TCRdb to between 2018 and 2021). The library was produced with the immunoSEQ multiplex PCR assay. As stored in TCRdb, this immuneACCESS dataset retains in-frame rearrangements with V and J assigned. A fraction of the clones does not appear; measured against another copy, unresolved V genes explain less than half of the discrepancy, and the remainder lacks a known reason. This sample lists about 100,000 clones; approximately 91% were detected once. Around 11% of the sample lies in the top ten. Source material: non-Treg CD4+ T cells sorted from blood. The cell subset or site label here, explained by the study, means: FACS-sorted unstimulated CD4+ non-regulatory T cells. The receptor set was obtained from a human donor in good health.

The V and J genes are TRBV28 and TRBJ2-4, with D tentatively TRBD2 (5 bases). V lost 2 bases and J 8 bases, leaving 10 bases between the germline ends. This CDR3 spans 13 amino acids. Germline loops: CDR1 MDHEN, CDR2 SYDVKM. The CDR3 protein is CASSLGREHIQYF. In nucleotides, the CDR3 is TGTGCCAGCAGTTTAGGGAGAGAGCACATTCAGTACTTC. Filled out from reference TRBV28 and TRBJ2-4, the complete variable domain reads DVKVTQSSRYLVKRTGEKVFLECVQDMDHENMFWYRQDPGLGLRLIYFSYDVKMKEKGDIPEGYSVSREKKERFSLILESASTNQTSMYLCASSLGREHIQYFGAGTRLSVL.

This chain joins TRBV6-6 and TRBJ1-5; possibly TRBD1 for D (5 bases). Germline assignment: CDR1 MNHNY and CDR2 SVGAGI (reference sequence). The V end was cut by 4 bases, the J end by 4 bases, with 11 bases between. This CDR3 contains 14 residues. CDR3 sequence reads: CASSSGSGNQPQHF. DNA for the CDR3: TGTGCCAGCAGTTCAGGGTCCGGGAATCAGCCCCAGCATTTT.

The CDR3 region is CASSPGQGIGHYGYTF. CDR3 coding DNA: TGTGCCAGCAGTCCAGGACAGGGAATTGGGCACTATGGCTACACCTTC. The chain joins TRBV6-6 to TRBJ1-2; 8 bases line up with TRBD1. CDR1 and CDR2 (germline): MNHNY, SVGAGI (reference sequence). The CDR3 length is 16 residues. V lost 5 bases and J lost 3; bases outside the gene matches: 11.

This clone was detected once. This chain uses TRBV6-1 with TRBJ1-1; 7 bases match TRBD1. The junction had 8 bases not matched to a gene; V was cut back by 9 bases and J by 1 base. Germline CDR1 is MNHNS and CDR2 is SASEGT. The CDR3 spans 14 residues. CDR3 protein: CASTGAKPNTEAFF. For the CDR3, the DNA is TGTGCCAGTACAGGGGCTAAACCGAACACTGAAGCTTTCTTT.

This chain joins TRBV5-1 and TRBJ2-3, with 10 bases lining up with TRBD2. With V trimmed by 1 base and J by 6 bases, 8 bases remained unmatched. Germline V CDR1 and CDR2: SGHRS, YFSETQ. This CDR3 contains 16 residues. Here the CDR3 DNA reads TGCGCCAGCAGCTTGCCAGCGGGAGGGACCACGGATACGCAGTATTTT. Protein: CASSLPAGGTTDTQYF.

The V and J genes are TRBV6-5 and TRBJ2-2, with a tentative D call TRBD2 (5 bases). V was pared by 2 bases and J by 4 bases, with 11 bases between. CDR1 is MNHEY and CDR2 is SVGAGI in the germline V gene. CDR3 length equals 15 residues. CDR3 amino acids: CASSYGTRRTGELFF. CDR3 bases: TGTGCCAGCAGTTACGGCACTAGACGCACCGGGGAGCTGTTTTTT.

The chain has TRBV2 and TRBJ2-3; no definite D call. Germline values: CDR1 SNHLY, CDR2 FYNNEI. Trimming removed 5 bases at V and 1 base at J, with 1 base between. The CDR3 is 11 amino acids. The CDR3 here is CASSRTDTQYF. CDR3 bases: TGTGCCAGCAGTCGCACAGATACGCAGTATTTT.